This TCR beta chain derives from a study of OX40 agonist ivuxolimab in advanced cancers. The wider study: The treatment was a fully human IgG2 OX40 agonist, ivuxolimab. Dose-escalation cases comprised hepatocellular carcinoma, melanoma, renal cell or head and neck cancer.

Study-wide results and limits: Relative to CD4+ cells, CD8+ T cells on average had more expanded clones.

Cycle 7 day 1, cycle 4 day 1, and baseline were the timepoints at which blood was sampled. Note on this clone: Its cognate antigen is unknown.

This CDR3 contains 15 residues. Trimming cost V 8 bases and J 1 base, with 16 bases left between them. Germline CDR1 reads MNHNS; CDR2 reads SASEGT. The protocol was immunoSEQ multiplex PCR, while the TCRdb copy is restricted to in-frame clones and leaves out a portion. This table has more than 50,000 clones, 80% to 90% appearing once. Here the sequenced sample was CD4+ or CD8+ T cells sorted from blood, taken in a trial of the OX40 agonist ivuxolimab. The receptor was derived from an adult with an advanced solid tumor such as melanoma, head and neck, liver or kidney cancer. The V gene is TRBV6-1, the J gene TRBJ2-3, with D perhaps matching TRBD1 or TRBD2 (6 bases each). The CDR3: CASRRRDTGTDTQYF. The CDR3, as DNA: TGTGCCAGCCGGCGGCGGGACACTGGCACAGATACGCAGTATTTT.